This paragraph covers one TCR beta chain sequence. This may arise from a read error, as a much more abundant clone is one base away. These data belong to a study of molecular identifiers for immune sequencing clone quantification. A CD8+CD4-CCR7+CD45RA+ gate was used to sort naive CD8 T cells. The CDR3 totals 15 residues. Germline assignment: CDR1 SGDLS and CDR2 YYNGEE. From the PCR reads, TCRdb called clonotypes with MiXCR, one entry per CDR3 protein. The table records about 640,000 distinct CDR3 sequences, just under 20% of them present only once. The sequence derives from a human donor in good health. Some libraries in this study had Jurkat cell RNA spiked in. The chain recombines TRBV9 with TRBJ2-3; TRBD1 agrees at 11 bases. TRBJ1-5 matches the DNA end more closely, so the J call is doubtful. The source material was naive CD8+ T cells from blood, with Jurkat cell RNA spiked in. Sample subset: FACS-sorted CD8+CD4-CCR7+CD45RA+ naive T cells. The CDR3 bases are TGTGCCAGCAGCGTAGGGACAGGGGGCCGAGATACGCAGCATTTT. As protein: CASSVGTGGRDTQHF.